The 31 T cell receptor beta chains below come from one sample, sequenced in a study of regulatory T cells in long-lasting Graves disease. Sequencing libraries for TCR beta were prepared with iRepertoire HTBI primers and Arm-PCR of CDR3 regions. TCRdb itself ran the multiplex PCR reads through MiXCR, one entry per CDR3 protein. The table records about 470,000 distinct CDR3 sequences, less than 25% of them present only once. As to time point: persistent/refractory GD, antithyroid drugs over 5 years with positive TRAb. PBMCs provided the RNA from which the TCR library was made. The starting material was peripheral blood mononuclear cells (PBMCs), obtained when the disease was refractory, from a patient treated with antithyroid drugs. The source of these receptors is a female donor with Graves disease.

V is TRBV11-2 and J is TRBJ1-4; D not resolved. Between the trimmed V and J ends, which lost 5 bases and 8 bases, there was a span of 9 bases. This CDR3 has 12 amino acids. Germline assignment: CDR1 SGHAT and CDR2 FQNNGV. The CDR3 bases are TGTGCCAGCAGCGTATTGGGGGAAAAACTGTTTTTT. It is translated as CASSVLGEKLFF. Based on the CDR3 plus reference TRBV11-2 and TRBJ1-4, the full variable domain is EAGVAQSPRYKIIEKRQSVAFWCNPISGHATLYWYQQILGQGPKLLIQFQNNGVVDDSQLPKDRFSAERLKGVDSTLKIQPAKLEDSAVYLCASSVLGEKLFFGSGTQLSVL.

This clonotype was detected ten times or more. CDR3 sequence: CASKNTGTADVYGYTF. The CDR3 DNA sequence: TGTGCCAGCAAAAATACCGGGACAGCGGATGTCTATGGCTACACCTTC. The chain employs TRBV12-3 or TRBV12-4 and TRBJ1-2, with 7 bases that match TRBD1. The CDR3 loop spans 16 amino acids. V dropped 7 bases and J dropped 4; count of bases not matched to a gene: 15.

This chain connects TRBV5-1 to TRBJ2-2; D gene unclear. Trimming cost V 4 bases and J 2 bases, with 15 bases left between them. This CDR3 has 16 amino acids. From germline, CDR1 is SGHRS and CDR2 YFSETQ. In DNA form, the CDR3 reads TGCGCCAGCAGCCCTCCACATTGGCCAAACACCGGGGAGCTGTTTTTT. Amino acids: CASSPPHWPNTGELFF.

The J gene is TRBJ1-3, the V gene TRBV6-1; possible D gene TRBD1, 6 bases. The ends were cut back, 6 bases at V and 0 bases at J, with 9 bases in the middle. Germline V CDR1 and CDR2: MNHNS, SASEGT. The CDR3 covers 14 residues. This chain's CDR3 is CASRVTGSGNTIYF. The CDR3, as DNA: TGTGCCAGCAGAGTGACAGGCTCTGGAAACACCATATATTTT.

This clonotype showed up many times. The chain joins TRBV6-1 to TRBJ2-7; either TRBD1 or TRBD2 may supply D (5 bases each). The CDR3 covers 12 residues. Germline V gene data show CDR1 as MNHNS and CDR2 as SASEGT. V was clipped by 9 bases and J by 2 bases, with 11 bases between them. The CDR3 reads CASGDRAYEQYF. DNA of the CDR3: TGTGCCAGTGGGGACCGAGCCTACGAGCAGTACTTC.

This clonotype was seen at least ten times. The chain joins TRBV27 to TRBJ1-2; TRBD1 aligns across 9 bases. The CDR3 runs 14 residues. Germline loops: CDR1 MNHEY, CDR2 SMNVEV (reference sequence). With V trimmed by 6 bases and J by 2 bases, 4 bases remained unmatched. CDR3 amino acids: CASSRDRDNYGYTF. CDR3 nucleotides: TGTGCCAGCAGCCGGGACAGGGACAACTATGGCTACACCTTC.

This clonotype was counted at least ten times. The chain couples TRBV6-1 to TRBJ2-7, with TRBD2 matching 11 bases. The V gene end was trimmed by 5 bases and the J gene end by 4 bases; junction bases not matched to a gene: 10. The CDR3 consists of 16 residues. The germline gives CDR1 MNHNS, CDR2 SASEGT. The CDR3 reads CASSQLSGLAVYEQYF. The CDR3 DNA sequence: TGTGCCAGCAGTCAGCTATCGGGACTAGCGGTATACGAGCAGTACTTC.

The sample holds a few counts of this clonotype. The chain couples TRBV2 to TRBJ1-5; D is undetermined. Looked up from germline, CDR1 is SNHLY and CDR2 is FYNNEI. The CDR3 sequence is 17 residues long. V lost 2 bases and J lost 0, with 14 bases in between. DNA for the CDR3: TGTGCCAGCAGTGAACGGGCAGGAGCTTATAGCAATCAGCCCCAGCATTTT. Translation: CASSERAGAYSNQPQHF.

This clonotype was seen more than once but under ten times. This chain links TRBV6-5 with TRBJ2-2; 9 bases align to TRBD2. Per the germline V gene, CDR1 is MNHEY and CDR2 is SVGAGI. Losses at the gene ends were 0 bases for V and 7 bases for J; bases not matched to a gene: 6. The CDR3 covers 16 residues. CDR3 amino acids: CASSYSFSGSGGELFF. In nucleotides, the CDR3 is TGTGCCAGCAGTTACTCGTTTAGCGGGAGCGGCGGGGAGCTGTTTTTT.

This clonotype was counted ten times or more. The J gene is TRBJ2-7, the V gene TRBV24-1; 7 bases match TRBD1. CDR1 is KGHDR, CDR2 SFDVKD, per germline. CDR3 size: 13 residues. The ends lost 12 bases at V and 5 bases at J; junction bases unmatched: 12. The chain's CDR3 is CAASPTGSNEQYF. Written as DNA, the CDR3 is TGTGCCGCATCCCCGACAGGGTCCAACGAGCAGTACTTC.

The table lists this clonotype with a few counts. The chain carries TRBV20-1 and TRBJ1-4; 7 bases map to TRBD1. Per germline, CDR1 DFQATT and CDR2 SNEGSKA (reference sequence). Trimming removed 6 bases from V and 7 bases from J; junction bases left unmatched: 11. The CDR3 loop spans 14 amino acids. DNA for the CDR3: TGCAGTGCCCAGAAGACAGGGTTGTCTGAAAAACTGTTTTTT. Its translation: CSAQKTGLSEKLFF.

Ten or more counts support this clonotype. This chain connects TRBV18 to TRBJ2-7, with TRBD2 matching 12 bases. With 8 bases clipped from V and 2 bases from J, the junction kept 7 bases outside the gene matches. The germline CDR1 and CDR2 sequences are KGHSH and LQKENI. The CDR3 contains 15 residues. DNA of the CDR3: TGTGCCAGCAGCCTGACTAGCGGGAGCGCCTACGAGCAGTACTTC. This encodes CASSLTSGSAYEQYF.

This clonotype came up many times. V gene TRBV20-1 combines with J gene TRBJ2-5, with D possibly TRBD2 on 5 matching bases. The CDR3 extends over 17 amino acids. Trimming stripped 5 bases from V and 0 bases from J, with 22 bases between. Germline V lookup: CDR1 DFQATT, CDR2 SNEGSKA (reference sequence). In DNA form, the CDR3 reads TGCAGTGCTCCTGAGAGGGAAACTAATCAGTACCAAGAGACCCAGTACTTC. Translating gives CSAPERETNQYQETQYF.

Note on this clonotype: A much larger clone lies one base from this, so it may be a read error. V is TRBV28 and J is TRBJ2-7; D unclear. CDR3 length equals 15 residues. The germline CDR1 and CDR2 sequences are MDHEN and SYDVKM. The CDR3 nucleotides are TGTGCCTGCAGCCCCTTAAGCATAGGAACCTACGAGCAGTACTTC. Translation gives CACSPLSIGTYEQYF. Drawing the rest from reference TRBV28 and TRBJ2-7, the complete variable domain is DVKVTQSSRYLVKRTGEKVFLECVQDMDHENMFWYRQDPGLGLRLIYFSYDVKMKEKGDIPEGYSVSREKKERFSLILESASTNQTSMYLCACSPLSIGTYEQYFGPGTRLTVT.

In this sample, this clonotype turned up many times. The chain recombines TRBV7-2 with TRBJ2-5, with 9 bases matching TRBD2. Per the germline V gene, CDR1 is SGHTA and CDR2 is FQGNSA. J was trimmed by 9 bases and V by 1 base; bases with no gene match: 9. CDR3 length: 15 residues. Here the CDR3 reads CASSLDGGRGGAQYF. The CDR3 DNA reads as TGTGCCAGCAGCTTAGACGGCGGGAGGGGGGGGGCCCAGTACTTC.

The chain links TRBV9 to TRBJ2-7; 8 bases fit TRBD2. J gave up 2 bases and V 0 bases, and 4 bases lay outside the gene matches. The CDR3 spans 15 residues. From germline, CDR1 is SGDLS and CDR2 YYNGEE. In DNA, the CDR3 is TGTGCCAGCAGCGTAGACCCGGGACTAGCCTACGAGCAGTACTTC. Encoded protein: CASSVDPGLAYEQYF.

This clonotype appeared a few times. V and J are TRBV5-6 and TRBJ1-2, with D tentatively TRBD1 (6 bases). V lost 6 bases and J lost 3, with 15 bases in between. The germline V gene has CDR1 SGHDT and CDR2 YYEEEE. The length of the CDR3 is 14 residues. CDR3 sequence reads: CASTGPGADYGYTF. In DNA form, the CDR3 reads TGTGCCAGCACAGGTCCGGGGGCAGACTATGGCTACACCTTC.

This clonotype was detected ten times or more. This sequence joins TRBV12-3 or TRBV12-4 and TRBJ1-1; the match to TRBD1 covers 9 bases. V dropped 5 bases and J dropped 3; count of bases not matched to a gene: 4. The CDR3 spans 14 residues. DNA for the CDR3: TGTGCCAGCAGTGCGGGACAGGGACACACTGAAGCTTTCTTT. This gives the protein CASSAGQGHTEAFF.

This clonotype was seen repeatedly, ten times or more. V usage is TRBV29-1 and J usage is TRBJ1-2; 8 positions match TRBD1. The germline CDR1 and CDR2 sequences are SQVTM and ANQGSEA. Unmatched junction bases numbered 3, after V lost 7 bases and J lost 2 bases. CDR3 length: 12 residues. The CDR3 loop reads CSGWTGNYGYTF. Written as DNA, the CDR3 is TGCAGCGGATGGACAGGGAACTATGGCTACACCTTC.

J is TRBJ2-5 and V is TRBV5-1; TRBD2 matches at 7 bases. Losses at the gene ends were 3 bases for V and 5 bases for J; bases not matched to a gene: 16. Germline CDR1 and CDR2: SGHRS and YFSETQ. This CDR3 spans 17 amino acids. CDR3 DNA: TGCGCCAGCAGCTCCCCGACTAGCAGGAGACTAAGGGAGACCCAGTACTTC. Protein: CASSSPTSRRLRETQYF.

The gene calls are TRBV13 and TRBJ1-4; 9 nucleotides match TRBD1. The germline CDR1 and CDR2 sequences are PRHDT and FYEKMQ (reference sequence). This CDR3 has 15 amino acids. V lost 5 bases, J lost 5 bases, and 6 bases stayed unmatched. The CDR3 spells CASSATGGANEKLFF. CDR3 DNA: TGTGCCAGCAGCGCTACAGGGGGCGCCAATGAAAAACTGTTTTTT.

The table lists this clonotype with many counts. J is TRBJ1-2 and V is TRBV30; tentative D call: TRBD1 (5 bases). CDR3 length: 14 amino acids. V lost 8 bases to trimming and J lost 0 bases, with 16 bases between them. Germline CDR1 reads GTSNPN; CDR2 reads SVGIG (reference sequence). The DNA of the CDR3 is TGTGCCGTCCTCCAGGCGACAGCTAACTATGGCTACACCTTC. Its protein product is CAVLQATANYGYTF.

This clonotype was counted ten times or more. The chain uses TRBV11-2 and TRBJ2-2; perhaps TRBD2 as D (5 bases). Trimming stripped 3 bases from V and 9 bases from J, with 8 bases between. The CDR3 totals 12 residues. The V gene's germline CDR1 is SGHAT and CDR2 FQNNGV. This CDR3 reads CASSLASRELFF. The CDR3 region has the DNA TGTGCCAGCAGCTTGGCTAGCAGGGAGCTGTTTTTT.

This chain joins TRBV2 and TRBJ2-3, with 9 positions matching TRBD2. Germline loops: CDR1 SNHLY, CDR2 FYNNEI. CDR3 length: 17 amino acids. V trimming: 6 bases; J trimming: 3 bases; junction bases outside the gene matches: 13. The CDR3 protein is CASSRGTSSFGTDTQYF. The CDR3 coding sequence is TGTGCCAGCAGCCGAGGGACTAGCTCGTTTGGGACAGATACGCAGTATTTT.

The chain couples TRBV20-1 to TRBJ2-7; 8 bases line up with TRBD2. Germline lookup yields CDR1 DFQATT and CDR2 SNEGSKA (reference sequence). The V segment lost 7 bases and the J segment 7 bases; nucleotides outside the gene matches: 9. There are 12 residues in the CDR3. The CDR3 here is CSGLEREWEQYF. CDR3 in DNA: TGCAGTGGGCTCGAGCGGGAGTGGGAGCAGTACTTC.

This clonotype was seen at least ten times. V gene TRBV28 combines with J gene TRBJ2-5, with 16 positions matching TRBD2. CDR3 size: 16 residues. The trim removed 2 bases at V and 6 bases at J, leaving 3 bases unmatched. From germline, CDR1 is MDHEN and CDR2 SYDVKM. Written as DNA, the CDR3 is TGTGCCAGCAGTTTAGGGACTAGCGGGAGGGTAAAGACCCAGTACTTC. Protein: CASSLGTSGRVKTQYF.

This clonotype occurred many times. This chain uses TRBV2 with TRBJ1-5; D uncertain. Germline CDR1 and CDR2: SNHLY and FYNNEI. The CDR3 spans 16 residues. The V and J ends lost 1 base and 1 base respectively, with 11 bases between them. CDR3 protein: CASSEGQAASNQPQHF. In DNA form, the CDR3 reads TGTGCCAGCAGTGAAGGGCAGGCCGCCAGCAATCAGCCCCAGCATTTT.

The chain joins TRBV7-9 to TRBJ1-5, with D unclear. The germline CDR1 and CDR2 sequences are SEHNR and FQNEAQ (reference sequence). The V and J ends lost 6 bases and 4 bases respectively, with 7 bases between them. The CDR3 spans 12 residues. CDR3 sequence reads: CASSIRNQPQHF. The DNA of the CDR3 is TGTGCCAGCAGTATAAGAAATCAGCCCCAGCATTTT.

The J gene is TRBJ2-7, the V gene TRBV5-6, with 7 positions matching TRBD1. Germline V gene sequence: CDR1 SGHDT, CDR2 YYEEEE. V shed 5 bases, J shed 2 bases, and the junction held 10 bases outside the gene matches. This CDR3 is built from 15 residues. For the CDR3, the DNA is TGTGCCAGCAGTTACAGGACAGGTCCAACCTACGAGCAGTACTTC. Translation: CASSYRTGPTYEQYF.

For the CDR3, the DNA is TGTGCCAGTAGTCAAAGGGCCAGCAACTATGGCTACACCTTC. This encodes CASSQRASNYGYTF. The chain combines TRBV19 with TRBJ1-2; no clear D. The germline V and J ends were trimmed by 5 bases and 2 bases, with 12 bases remaining between them. Germline V lookup: CDR1 LNHDA, CDR2 SQIVND (reference sequence). The CDR3 has 14 residues.

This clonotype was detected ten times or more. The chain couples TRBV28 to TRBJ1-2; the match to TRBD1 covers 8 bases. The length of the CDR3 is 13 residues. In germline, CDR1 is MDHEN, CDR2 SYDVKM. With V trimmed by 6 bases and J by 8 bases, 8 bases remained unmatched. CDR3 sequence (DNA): TGTGCCAGCAGCCTCGACAGGGGACAAGGCTACACCTTC. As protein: CASSLDRGQGYTF.